This TCR beta chain originates from a study of blood T cell repertoires in COVID-19. On the study more broadly: The origin of the acute and convalescent COVID-19 samples was the United States, Italy and Spain.

Study members were between roughly 18 and 89 years old and lived in 20 to 30 US regions. Symptom resolution, clearance, or two negative PCRs marked the recovered donors of Cohort 3. Trimming shortened V by 0 bases and J by 2 bases, and 11 bases separated the two germline ends. This CDR3 region has 16 residues. CDR1 is KGHSH and CDR2 is LQKENI in the germline V gene. The table came from immunoSEQ multiplex PCR; TCRdb's copy has only in-frame clones and leaves some out. Of fewer than 300,000 clones detected, 70% to 90% appear once; the ten largest clones hold more than 3.5%. The chain combines TRBV18 with TRBJ1-3; D is unclear. Sequencing input: PBMCs or T cells enriched from blood (not recorded which). This sequence was found in a woman aged 30 to 39 who had recovered from COVID-19. The CDR3 DNA sequence: TGTGCCAGCTCACCACCGACACGGTTCGCTGGAAACACCATATATTTT. Its translation is CASSPPTRFAGNTIYF.